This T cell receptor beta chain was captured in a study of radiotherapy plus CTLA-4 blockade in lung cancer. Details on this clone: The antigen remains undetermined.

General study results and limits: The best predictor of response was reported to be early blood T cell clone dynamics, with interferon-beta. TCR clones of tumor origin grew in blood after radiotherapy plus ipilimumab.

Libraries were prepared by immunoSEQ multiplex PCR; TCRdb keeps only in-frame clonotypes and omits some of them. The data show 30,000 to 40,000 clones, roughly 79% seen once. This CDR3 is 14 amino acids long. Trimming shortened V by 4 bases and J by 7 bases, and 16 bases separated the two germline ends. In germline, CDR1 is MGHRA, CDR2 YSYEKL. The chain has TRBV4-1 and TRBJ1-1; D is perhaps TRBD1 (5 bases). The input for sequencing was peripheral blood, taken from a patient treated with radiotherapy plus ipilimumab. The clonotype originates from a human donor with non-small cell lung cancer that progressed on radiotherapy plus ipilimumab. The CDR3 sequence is CASSPDGGTDEAFF. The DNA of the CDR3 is TGCGCCAGCAGCCCGGACGGGGGAACTGATGAAGCTTTCTTT.